This T cell receptor (beta chain) appears in the sequencing data of a study of T cell clones after liver transplantation. About the study: TCRbeta sequencing after a pre-transplant mixed lymphocyte reaction identified graft-donor-reactive clones, later tracked in post-transplant blood. Blood was drawn pre-transplant, before withdrawal, and after full or failed withdrawal.

The V and J ends lost 6 bases and 6 bases, in that order; junction bases with no gene match: 10. CDR3 length equals 16 residues. The V gene's germline CDR1 is SGHTA and CDR2 FQGTGA. Clones were read by immunoSEQ multiplex PCR, and TCRdb kept only the in-frame ones, dropping some. The table includes 85,000 to 130,000 clones, more than 75% detected once. The chain has TRBV7-3 and TRBJ2-1; 11 bases match TRBD2. The sequencing used CD4+ T cells from blood, collected before liver transplant. The clonotype was recovered from a human donor who received a liver transplant. In nucleotides, the CDR3 is TGTGCCAGCAGTCGACCCCTAGCGGGAGGTCGCAATGAGCAGTTCTTC. This gives the protein CASSRPLAGGRNEQFF.